The 13 T cell receptor beta chains in this list originate from one sample, sequenced in a study of graft-versus-host responses after intestinal transplantation. Assay used: immunoSEQ multiplex PCR; TCRdb lists only in-frame clones, some missing. The repertoire holds some 90,000 clones, with around nine tenths as singletons. No antigen has been identified for these receptors. Sequences were derived from unstimulated CD8+ T cells sorted from spleen or lymph node cells, sampled before intestinal transplant. The receptors were gathered from a human donor who received an intestinal transplant.

The V call is TRBV2, the J call TRBJ2-1; 12 bases are a match to TRBD2. This CDR3 is built from 16 residues. Germline V gene lookup returns CDR1 SNHLY and CDR2 FYNNEI. Trimming cost V 6 bases and J 9 bases; bases outside gene matches: 12. CDR3 loop: CASRDLTSGRSSEQFF. CDR3 bases: TGTGCCAGCAGGGATTTGACTAGCGGGAGAAGCAGTGAGCAGTTCTTC.

The chain has TRBV19 and TRBJ1-2, with a weak D call TRBD1 (5 bases). Germline assignment: CDR1 LNHDA and CDR2 SQIVND (reference sequence). Trimming cost V 6 bases and J 4 bases, with 15 bases left between them. The CDR3 is 14 amino acids. The chain's CDR3 is CASRRGRVSYGYTF. The CDR3 nucleotides are TGTGCCAGTAGGCGAGGCAGGGTTTCCTATGGCTACACCTTC.

The gene calls are TRBV13 and TRBJ2-1, with TRBD1 matching over 10 bases. The V segment lost 2 bases and the J segment 5 bases; nucleotides outside the gene matches: 9. Germline CDR1 reads PRHDT; CDR2 reads FYEKMQ (reference sequence). There are 17 residues in the CDR3. The CDR3 DNA is TGTGCCAGCAGCTTAAGCCCGGACAGGGGGACAAACAATGAGCAGTTCTTC. It codes for CASSLSPDRGTNNEQFF.

The chain links TRBV6-5 to TRBJ2-3; 8 bases fit TRBD2. CDR3 length equals 14 residues. J gave up 1 base and V 9 bases, and 6 bases lay outside the gene matches. Germline CDR1 MNHEY, CDR2 SVGAGI. CDR3 protein: CASSPAGGTDTQYF. Here the CDR3 DNA reads TGTGCCAGTTCTCCAGCGGGGGGCACAGATACGCAGTATTTT.

This clone was observed a single time. The chain is built from TRBV6-1 and TRBJ2-7; TRBD1 matches at 9 bases. This CDR3 spans 15 amino acids. V gave up 7 bases and J gave up 5 bases; unmatched junction bases: 12. Germline loops: CDR1 MNHNS, CDR2 SASEGT. The chain's CDR3 is CASMVPDRGPHEQYF. The CDR3 DNA sequence: TGTGCCAGCATGGTCCCGGACAGGGGTCCCCACGAGCAGTACTTC.

This chain links TRBV5-4 with TRBJ1-2; D uncertain. The CDR3 is made up of 14 amino acids. From germline, CDR1 is SGHNT and CDR2 YYREEE (reference sequence). V was cut by 4 bases and J by 5 bases, with 15 bases left in between. The CDR3 protein is CASSRPEVSYGYTF. CDR3 in DNA: TGTGCCAGCAGCCGCCCTGAGGTCAGTTATGGCTACACCTTC.

The genes are TRBV6-6 and TRBJ1-1; D is undetermined. Germline CDR1 MNHNY, CDR2 SVGAGI (reference sequence). This CDR3 is built from 15 residues. The V gene lost 2 bases and the J gene lost 4 bases, with 14 bases spanning the gap. CDR3 DNA sequence: TGTGCCAGCAGTTACCCCGAACTGGGAGTCACTGAAGCTTTCTTT. This translates into CASSYPELGVTEAFF.

This clone appeared a single time. V and J are TRBV6-5 and TRBJ1-5; no firm D call. This CDR3 is built from 13 residues. Germline V lookup: CDR1 MNHEY, CDR2 SVGAGI. V lost 5 bases to trimming and J lost 0 bases, with 5 bases between them. The CDR3 loop is CASSDGSNQPQHF. For the CDR3, the DNA is TGTGCCAGCAGTGACGGTAGCAATCAGCCCCAGCATTTT.

The table lists this clone with a few counts. This sequence joins TRBV6-5 and TRBJ1-3, with a weak D call TRBD1 (5 bases). The CDR3 runs to 15 residues. V was clipped by 2 bases and J by 2 bases, with 10 bases between them. CDR1 and CDR2 from the germline V gene are MNHEY and SVGAGI. CDR3 coding DNA: TGTGCCAGCAGTTACGGTGGGGGGACTGGAAACACCATATATTTT. Translated, it gives CASSYGGGTGNTIYF.

This chain joins TRBV7-2 and TRBJ2-3, with D possibly TRBD2 on 5 matching bases. Trimming stripped 3 bases from V and 8 bases from J, with 15 bases between. Germline V gene data show CDR1 as SGHTA and CDR2 as FQGNSA. The CDR3 contains 14 residues. As DNA, the CDR3 is TGTGCCAGCAGCTTCCCAACTAGGCTTCCTACGCAGTATTTT. Encoded protein: CASSFPTRLPTQYF.

Comment on this clone: Its ends do not fully match the called genes, so a read error is possible. This chain joins TRBV4-1 and TRBJ2-3; the match to TRBD1 covers 8 bases. This CDR3 is 16 amino acids long. Germline V CDR1 and CDR2: MGHRA, YSYEKL. CDR3 DNA sequence: TGTGCCAGCAGCCAAGATCCGGGACAGGGCACAGATACGCAGTATTTT. Amino acids: CASSQDPGQGTDTQYF.

The chain has TRBV13 and TRBJ1-1; D gene uncertain. V lost 0 bases, J lost 0 bases, and 5 bases lay in between. The germline V gene encodes CDR1 PRHDT and CDR2 FYEKMQ (reference sequence). The CDR3 contains 14 residues. The CDR3 region has the DNA TGTGCCAGCAGCTTAGGACAAGTGAACACTGAAGCTTTCTTT. It yields the protein CASSLGQVNTEAFF.

This rearrangement joins TRBV6-4 to TRBJ2-3; the D is unclear. This CDR3 is 13 amino acids long. From germline, CDR1 is MRHNA and CDR2 SNTAGT. Trimming left V 2 bases short and J 1 base short, with 4 bases between. The CDR3 here is CASSDGRTDTQYF. The DNA for the CDR3 is TGTGCCAGCAGTGACGGACGCACAGATACGCAGTATTTT.